Described below is a single TCR beta chain sequence and its context. Selected positively for CCR7 and CD45RO-negative, naive CD8 cells excluded terminally differentiated effector memory CD45RA+ cells. Donation came from healthy HIV-negative adults that had no recent acute infections or vaccinations. Produced via immunoSEQ multiplex PCR; TCRdb's table is partial and in-frame only. The sample lists about 2 million clones; over 85% were seen once. This sample is drawn from a study of shared clonotypes between healthy human individuals. The TCR comes from a man aged 18 to 29 in good health. The sequenced material came from naive CD8+ T cells sorted from blood.

In nucleotides, the CDR3 is TGTGCCAGCAGTGAAGCCGGGAACGAGCCCCAGCATTTT. Translation: CASSEAGNEPQHF. This rearrangement joins TRBV6-1 to TRBJ1-5; D not resolved. The ends were cut back, 0 bases at V and 8 bases at J, with 8 bases in the middle. This CDR3 spans 13 amino acids. CDR1 MNHNS and CDR2 SASEGT come from the germline V gene.